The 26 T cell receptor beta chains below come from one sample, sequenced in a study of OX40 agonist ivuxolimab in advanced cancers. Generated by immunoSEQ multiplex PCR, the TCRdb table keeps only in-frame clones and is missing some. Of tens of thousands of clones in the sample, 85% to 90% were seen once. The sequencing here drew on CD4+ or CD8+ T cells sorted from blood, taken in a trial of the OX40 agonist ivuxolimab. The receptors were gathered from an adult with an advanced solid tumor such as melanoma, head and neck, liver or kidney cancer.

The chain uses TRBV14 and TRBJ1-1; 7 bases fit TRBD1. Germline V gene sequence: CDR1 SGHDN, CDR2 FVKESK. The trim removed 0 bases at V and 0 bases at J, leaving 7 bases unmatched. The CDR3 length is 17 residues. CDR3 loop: CASSQDPGQPVNTEAFF. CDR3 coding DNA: TGTGCCAGCAGCCAAGACCCGGGACAGCCGGTGAACACTGAAGCTTTCTTT. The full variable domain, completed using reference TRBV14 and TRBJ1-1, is EAGVTQFPSHSVIEKGQTVTLRCDPISGHDNLYWYRRVMGKEIKFLLHFVKESKQDESGMPNNRFLAERTGGTYSTLKVQPAELEDSGVYFCASSQDPGQPVNTEAFFGQGTRLTVV.

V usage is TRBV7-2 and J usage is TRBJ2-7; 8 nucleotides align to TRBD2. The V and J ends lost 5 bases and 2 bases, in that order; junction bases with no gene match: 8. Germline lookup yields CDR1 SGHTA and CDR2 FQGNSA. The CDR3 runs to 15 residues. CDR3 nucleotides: TGTGCCAGCAGCAGGGCGGGGGGCCCAGCCTACGAGCAGTACTTC. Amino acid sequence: CASSRAGGPAYEQYF.

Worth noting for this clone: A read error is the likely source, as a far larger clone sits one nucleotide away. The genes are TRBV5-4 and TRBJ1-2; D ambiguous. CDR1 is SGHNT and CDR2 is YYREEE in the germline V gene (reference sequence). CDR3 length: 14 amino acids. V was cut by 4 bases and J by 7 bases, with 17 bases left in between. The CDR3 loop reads CASSQDRLTGGYTF. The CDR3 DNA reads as TGTGCCAGCAGCCAAGATAGACTCACCGGTGGCTACACCTTC.

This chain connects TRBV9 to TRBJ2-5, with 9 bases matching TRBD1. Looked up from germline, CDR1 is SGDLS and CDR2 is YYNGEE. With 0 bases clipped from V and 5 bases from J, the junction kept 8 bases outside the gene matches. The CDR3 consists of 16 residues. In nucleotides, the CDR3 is TGTGCCAGCAGCGTAGAGGGGGGACAGGGAAGCGAGACCCAGTACTTC. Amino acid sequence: CASSVEGGQGSETQYF. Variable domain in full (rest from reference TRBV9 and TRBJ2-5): DSGVTQTPKHLITATGQRVTLRCSPRSGDLSVYWYQQSLDQGLQFLIQYYNGEERAKGNILERFSAQQFPDLHSELNLSSLELGDSALYFCASSVEGGQGSETQYFGPGTRLLVL.

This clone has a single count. The CDR3 protein is CASSLGGQTYEQYF. CDR3 DNA sequence: TGTGCCAGCAGTTTAGGGGGACAGACCTACGAGCAGTACTTC. The rearrangement uses TRBV27 and TRBJ2-7; 7 bases align to TRBD1. The CDR3 extends over 14 amino acids. Looked up from germline, CDR1 is MNHEY and CDR2 is SMNVEV (reference sequence). Trimming removed 2 bases from V and 2 bases from J; junction bases left unmatched: 3.

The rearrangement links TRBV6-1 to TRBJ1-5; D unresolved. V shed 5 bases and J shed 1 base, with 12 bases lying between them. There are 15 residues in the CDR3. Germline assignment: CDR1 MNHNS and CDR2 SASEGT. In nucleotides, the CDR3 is TGTGCCAGCAGTCCCAGCCGGCAAAGCAATCAGCCCCAGCATTTT. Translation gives CASSPSRQSNQPQHF.

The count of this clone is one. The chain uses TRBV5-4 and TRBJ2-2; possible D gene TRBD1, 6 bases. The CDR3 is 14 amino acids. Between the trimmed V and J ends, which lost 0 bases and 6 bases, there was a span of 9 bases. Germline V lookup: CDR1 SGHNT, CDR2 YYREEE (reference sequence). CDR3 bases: TGTGCCAGCAGCTTGGGGGACACCCCCGGGGAGCTGTTTTTT. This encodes CASSLGDTPGELFF.

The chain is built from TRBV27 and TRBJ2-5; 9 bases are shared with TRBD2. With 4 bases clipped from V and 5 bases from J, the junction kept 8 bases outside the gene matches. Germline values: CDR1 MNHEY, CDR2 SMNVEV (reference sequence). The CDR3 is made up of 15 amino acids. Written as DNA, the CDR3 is TGTGCCAGCAGTTCTATAGCGGGAGTACTGGAGACCCAGTACTTC. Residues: CASSSIAGVLETQYF.

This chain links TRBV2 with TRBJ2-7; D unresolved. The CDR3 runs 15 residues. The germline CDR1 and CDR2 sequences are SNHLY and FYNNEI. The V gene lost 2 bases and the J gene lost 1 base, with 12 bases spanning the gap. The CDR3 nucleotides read TGTGCCAGCAGTGAATCCGTGGCAGCTTCCTACGAGCAGTACTTC. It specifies CASSESVAASYEQYF.

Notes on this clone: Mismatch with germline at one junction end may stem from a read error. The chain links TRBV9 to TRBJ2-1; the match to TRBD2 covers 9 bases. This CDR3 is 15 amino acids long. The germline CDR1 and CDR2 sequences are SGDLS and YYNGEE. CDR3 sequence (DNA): TGTGCCAGCAGCGTAGGAGGGACTAGCTACGATGAGCAGTTCTTC. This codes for CASSVGGTSYDEQFF.

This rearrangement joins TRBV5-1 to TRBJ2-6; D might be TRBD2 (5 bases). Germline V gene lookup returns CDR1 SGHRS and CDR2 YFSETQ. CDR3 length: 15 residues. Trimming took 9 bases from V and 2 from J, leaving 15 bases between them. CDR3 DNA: TGCGCCACCTCCACGGGGATCACTGGGGCCAACGTCCTGACTTTC. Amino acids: CATSTGITGANVLTF.

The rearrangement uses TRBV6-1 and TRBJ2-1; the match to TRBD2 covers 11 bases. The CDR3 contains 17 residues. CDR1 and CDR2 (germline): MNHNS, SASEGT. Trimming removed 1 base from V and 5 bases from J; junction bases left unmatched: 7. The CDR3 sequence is CASSEVAGGITNNEQFF. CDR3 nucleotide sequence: TGTGCCAGCAGTGAAGTAGCGGGAGGGATAACTAACAATGAGCAGTTCTTC.

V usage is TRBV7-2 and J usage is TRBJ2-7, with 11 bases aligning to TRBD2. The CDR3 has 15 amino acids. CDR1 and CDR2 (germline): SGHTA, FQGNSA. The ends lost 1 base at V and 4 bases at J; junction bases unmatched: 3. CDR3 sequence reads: CASSLVTSGTYEQYF. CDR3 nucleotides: TGTGCCAGCAGCTTAGTGACTAGCGGGACGTACGAGCAGTACTTC.

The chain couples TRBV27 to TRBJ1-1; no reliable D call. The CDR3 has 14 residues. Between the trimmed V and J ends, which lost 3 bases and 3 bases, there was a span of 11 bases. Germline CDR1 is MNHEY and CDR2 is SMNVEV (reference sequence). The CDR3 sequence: CASSFRAGYTEAFF. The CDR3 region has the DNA TGTGCCAGCAGTTTCCGGGCGGGTTACACTGAAGCTTTCTTT.

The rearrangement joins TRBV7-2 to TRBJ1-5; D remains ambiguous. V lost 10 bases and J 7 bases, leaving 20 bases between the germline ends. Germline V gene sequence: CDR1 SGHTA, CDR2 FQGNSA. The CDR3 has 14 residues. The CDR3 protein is CATRPPGYSQPQHF. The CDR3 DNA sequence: TGTGCCACCCGCCCTCCGGGGTACAGCCAGCCCCAGCATTTT.

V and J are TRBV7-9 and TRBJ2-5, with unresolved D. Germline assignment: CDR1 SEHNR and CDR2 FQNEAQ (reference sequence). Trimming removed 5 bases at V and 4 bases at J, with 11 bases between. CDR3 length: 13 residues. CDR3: CASSHWTIETQYF. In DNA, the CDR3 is TGTGCCAGCAGCCATTGGACCATAGAGACCCAGTACTTC.

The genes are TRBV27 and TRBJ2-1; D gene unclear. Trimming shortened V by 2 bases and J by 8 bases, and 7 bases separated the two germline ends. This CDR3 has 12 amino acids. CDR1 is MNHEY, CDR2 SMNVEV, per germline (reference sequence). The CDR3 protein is CASSLGFHEQFF. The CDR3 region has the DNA TGTGCCAGCAGTTTAGGTTTCCATGAGCAGTTCTTC.

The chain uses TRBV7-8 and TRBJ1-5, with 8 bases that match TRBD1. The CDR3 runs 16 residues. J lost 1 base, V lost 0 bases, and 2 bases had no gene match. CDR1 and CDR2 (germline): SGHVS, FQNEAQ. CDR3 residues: CASSLARTGSNQPQHF. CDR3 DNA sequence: TGTGCCAGCAGCTTAGCCAGGACAGGGAGCAATCAGCCCCAGCATTTT.

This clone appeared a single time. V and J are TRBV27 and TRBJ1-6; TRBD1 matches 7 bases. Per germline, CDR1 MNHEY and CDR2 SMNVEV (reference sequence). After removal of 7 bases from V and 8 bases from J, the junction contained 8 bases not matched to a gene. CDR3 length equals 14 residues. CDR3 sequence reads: CASTPTGTDSPLHF. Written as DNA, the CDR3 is TGTGCCAGCACCCCGACAGGGACAGATTCACCCCTCCACTTT.

DNA for the CDR3: TGTGCCAGCTATGGCCTAAAAGGCGATAGGGAGCAGTTCTTC. Amino acid sequence: CASYGLKGDREQFF. The gene calls are TRBV27 and TRBJ2-1; D uncertain. The CDR3 is made up of 14 amino acids. Per germline, CDR1 MNHEY and CDR2 SMNVEV (reference sequence). The V and J ends lost 8 bases and 10 bases respectively, with 21 bases between them.

The DNA of the CDR3 is TGTGCCAGCAGTTTCCGGGACGGGTCCTACGAGCAGTACTTC. This sequence encodes CASSFRDGSYEQYF. The chain carries TRBV27 and TRBJ2-5; D could derive from TRBD1 or TRBD2 (5 bases each). The DNA end favors TRBJ2-7, so the J call may be wrong. This CDR3 is built from 14 residues. Germline CDR1 is MNHEY and CDR2 is SMNVEV (reference sequence).

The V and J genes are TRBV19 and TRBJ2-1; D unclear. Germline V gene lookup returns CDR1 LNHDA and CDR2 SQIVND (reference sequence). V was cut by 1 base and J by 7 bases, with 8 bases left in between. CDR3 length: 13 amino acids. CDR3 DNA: TGTGCCAGTAGTATAGCGACTGGTAATGAGCAGTTCTTC. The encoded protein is CASSIATGNEQFF.

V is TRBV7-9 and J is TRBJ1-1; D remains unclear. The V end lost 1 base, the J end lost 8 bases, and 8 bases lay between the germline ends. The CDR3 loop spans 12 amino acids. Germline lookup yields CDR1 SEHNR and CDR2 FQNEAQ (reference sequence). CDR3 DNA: TGTGCCAGCAGCTTAGTTAATACAGAAGCTTTCTTT. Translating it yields CASSLVNTEAFF.

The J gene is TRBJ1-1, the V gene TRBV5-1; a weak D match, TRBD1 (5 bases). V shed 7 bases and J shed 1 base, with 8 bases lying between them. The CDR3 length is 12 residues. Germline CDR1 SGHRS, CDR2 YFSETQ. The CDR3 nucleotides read TGCGCCAGCCGAGACAGGAACACTGAAGCTTTCTTT. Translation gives CASRDRNTEAFF.

The DNA of the CDR3 is TGTGCCAGTAGGGACAGGGGTGGCAATCAGCCCCAGCATTTT. Translation: CASRDRGGNQPQHF. The chain uses TRBV27 and TRBJ1-5; 10 positions agree with TRBD1. Germline V CDR1 and CDR2: MNHEY, SMNVEV (reference sequence). This CDR3 has 14 amino acids. The V gene end was trimmed by 9 bases and the J gene end by 2 bases; junction bases not matched to a gene: 4.

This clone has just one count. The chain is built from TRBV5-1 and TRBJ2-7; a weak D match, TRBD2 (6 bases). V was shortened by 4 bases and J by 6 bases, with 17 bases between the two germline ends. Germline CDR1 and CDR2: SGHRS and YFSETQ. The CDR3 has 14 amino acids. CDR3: CASSLERRGFEQYF. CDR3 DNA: TGCGCCAGCAGCCTGGAAAGGAGGGGTTTCGAGCAGTACTTC.